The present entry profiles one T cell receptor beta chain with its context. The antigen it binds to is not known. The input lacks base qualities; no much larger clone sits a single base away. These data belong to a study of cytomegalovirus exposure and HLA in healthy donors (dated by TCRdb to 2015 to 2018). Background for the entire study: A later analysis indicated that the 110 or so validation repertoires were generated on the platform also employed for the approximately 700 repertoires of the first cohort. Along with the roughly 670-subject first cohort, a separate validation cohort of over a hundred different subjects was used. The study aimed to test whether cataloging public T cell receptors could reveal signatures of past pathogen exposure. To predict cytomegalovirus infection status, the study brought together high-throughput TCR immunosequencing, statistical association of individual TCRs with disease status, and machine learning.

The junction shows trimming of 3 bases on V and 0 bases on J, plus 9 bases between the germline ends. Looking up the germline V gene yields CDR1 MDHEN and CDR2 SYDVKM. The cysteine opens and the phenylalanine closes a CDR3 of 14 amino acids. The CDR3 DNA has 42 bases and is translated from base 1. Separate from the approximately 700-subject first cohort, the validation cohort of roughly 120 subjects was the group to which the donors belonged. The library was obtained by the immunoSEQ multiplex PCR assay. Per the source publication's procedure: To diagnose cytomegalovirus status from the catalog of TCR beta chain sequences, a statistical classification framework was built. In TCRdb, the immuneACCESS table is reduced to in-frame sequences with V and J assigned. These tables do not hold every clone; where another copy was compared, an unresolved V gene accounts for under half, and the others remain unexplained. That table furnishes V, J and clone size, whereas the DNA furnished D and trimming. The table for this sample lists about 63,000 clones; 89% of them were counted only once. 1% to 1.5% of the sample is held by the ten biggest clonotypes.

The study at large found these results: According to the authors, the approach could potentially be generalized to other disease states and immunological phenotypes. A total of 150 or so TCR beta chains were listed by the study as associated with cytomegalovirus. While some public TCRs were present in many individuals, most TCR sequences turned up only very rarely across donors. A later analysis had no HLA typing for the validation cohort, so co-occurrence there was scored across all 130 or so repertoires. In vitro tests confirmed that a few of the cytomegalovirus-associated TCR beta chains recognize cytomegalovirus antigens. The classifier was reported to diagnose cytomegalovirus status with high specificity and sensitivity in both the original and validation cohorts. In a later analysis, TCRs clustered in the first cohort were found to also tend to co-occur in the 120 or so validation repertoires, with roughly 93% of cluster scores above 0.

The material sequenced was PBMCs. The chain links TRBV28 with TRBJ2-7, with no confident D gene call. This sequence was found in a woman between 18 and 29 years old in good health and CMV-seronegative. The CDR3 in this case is CASSFLRSSYEQYF. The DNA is TGTGCCAGCAGTTTTCTAAGGAGCTCCTACGAGCAGTACTTC.